This record looks at one TCR beta chain sequence and its context. Its antigen is still unknown. The junction differs from germline at one of its ends, possibly a read error. RNA transcripts were the template for amplifying TCR beta CDR3 regions. During a first-round RT-PCR of the TCR CDR3, the HTBI primer set was used. Using its own MiXCR run on the multiplex PCR reads, TCRdb lists one record per CDR3 protein. Found here are nearly 750,000 distinct CDR3 sequences, about 35% of them singletons; the top ten hold 30% to 40%. CDR1 and CDR2 from the germline V gene are KGHDR and SFDVKD. The CDR3 loop spans 13 amino acids. The source of the sample is a study of T cells in Graves' hyperthyroidism and ophthalmopathy. Findings and limits, study-wide: Blood also carried most thyroid clonotypes expanded above 0.001.

Across 18 months, stable Graves' hyperthyroidism was marked by no progression to ophthalmopathy. The PBMCs were sourced from fresh peripheral blood (10 ml). Specimen: blood. The rearrangement links TRBV24-1 to TRBJ2-5; tentative D call: TRBD2 (6 bases). This TCR was recovered from a middle-aged woman with Graves' hyperthyroidism. In DNA form, the CDR3 reads TGTGCCAGCAGTGAGCGGGCGGGGGAGACCCAGTACTTC. The encoded protein is CASSERAGETQYF.